A selection of T cell receptor beta chains follows, all from one sample in a study of blood T cell repertoires in COVID-19. The protocol was immunoSEQ multiplex PCR, while the TCRdb copy is restricted to in-frame clones and leaves out a portion. The sample holds about 170,000 clones, approximately 83% seen once. The specimen sequenced was peripheral blood. The receptors were gathered from a woman older than 75 with acute or convalescent COVID-19. Each CDR3 is given with its conserved first and last residue. A D gene is named only where the DNA matches it firmly. Only part of the rows carry a size: once, few, many, or a class if the clone is expanded.

v_call	j_call	clone_size	d_call	cdr3_nt	cdr3_aa
TRBV15	TRBJ2-1	-	TRBD2	TGTGCCACCAGCAGTGGAGGACTAGCGGGAGGGCGGCAGTTCTTC	CATSSGGLAGGRQFF
TRBV9	TRBJ2-2	-	-	TGTGCCAGCAGCGTAGTAGTGAGCACCGGGGAGCTGTTTTTT	CASSVVVSTGELFF
TRBV4-2	TRBJ2-3	-	TRBD1	TGTGCCAGCAGCCAAGGGACAGGGATGCCAGATACGCAGTATTTT	CASSQGTGMPDTQYF
TRBV5-1	TRBJ2-6	-	TRBD1	TGCGCCAGCTCTAAGGACAGGGGGCGAAGAAGTGGGGCCAACGTCCTGACTTTC	CASSKDRGRRSGANVLTF
TRBV7-9	TRBJ1-4	-	-	TGTGCCAGCGGCTTGGGGCGGCGGACTAATGAAAAACTGTTTTTT	CASGLGRRTNEKLFF
TRBV19	TRBJ1-6	-	-	TGTGCCAGTAGTGCGATACAGGGTTCACCCCTCCACTTT	CASSAIQGSPLHF
TRBV5-1	TRBJ1-1	-	-	TGCGCCAGCAGGTCACGCGCAGGGCCCACTGAAGCTTTCTTT	CASRSRAGPTEAFF
TRBV12-3/TRBV12-4	TRBJ1-1	-	-	TGTGCCAGCAGTTGGGAGGCGGAAGCTTTCTTT	CASSWEAEAFF
TRBV9	TRBJ2-3	few	-	TGTGCCAGCAGCGTAGGGGGGGGCCAATATACGCAGTATTTT	CASSVGGGQYTQYF
TRBV7-2	TRBJ2-7	-	-	TGTGCCAGCAGCTTGGGCGACTCCTACGAGCAGTACTTC	CASSLGDSYEQYF
TRBV11-3	TRBJ2-2	-	TRBD1	TGTGCCAGCAGCGCAGGGGGCGCTGGGGGCGGGGAGCTGTTTTTT	CASSAGGAGGGELFF
TRBV7-2	TRBJ1-2	-	-	TGTGCCAGCAGCTCCCGACAGGCAATCTATGGCTACACCTTC	CASSSRQAIYGYTF
TRBV19	TRBJ1-1	once	TRBD1	TGTGCCAGTGGACAGGGTGGGGGCACTGAAGCTTTCTTT	CASGQGGGTEAFF
TRBV7-2	TRBJ2-7	-	-	TGTGCCAGCAGCTTAGGGGCAGGGGACACCTACGAGCAGTACTTC	CASSLGAGDTYEQYF
TRBV11-3	TRBJ2-3	-	-	TGTGCCAGCAGCCGAGGACTTAGCACAGATACGCAGTATTTT	CASSRGLSTDTQYF
TRBV7-2	TRBJ2-3	-	TRBD1	TGTGCCAGCAGCTCCGGACAGGGGAAGGCAGATACGCAGTATTTT	CASSSGQGKADTQYF
TRBV4-1	TRBJ2-7	-	TRBD2	TGCGCCAGCAGCCGCGGACTAGCGAAAGACTACGAGCAGTACTTC	CASSRGLAKDYEQYF
TRBV29-1	TRBJ2-7	-	TRBD1	TGCAGCGTCCGGACAGGGTCCTACGAGCAGTACTTC	CSVRTGSYEQYF
TRBV6-1	TRBJ2-3	-	TRBD2	TGTGCCAGCAGTGCCACGACTAGCGGGGGTGGCACAGATACGCAGTATTTT	CASSATTSGGGTDTQYF